Listed here are 30 T cell receptor beta chains from one sample, sequenced in a study of graft-versus-host responses after intestinal transplantation. The table came from immunoSEQ multiplex PCR; TCRdb's copy has only in-frame clones and leaves some out. The table lists around 19,000 clones, more than 40% of them singletons, with about 1% in the top ten. The source material was alloreactive CD4+ T cells from a mixed lymphocyte reaction culture, sampled before intestinal transplant. The subset is: CFSE-low proliferating T cells sorted from roughly 6-day pre-transplant mixed lymphocyte reaction (GvH or HvG direction). These receptors were taken from a human patient who received an intestinal transplant.

This chain joins TRBV2 and TRBJ1-2; D is possibly TRBD1 (6 bases). Germline V gene data show CDR1 as SNHLY and CDR2 as FYNNEI. There are 15 residues in the CDR3. Trimming pared 6 bases from V and 2 bases from J, leaving 16 bases between. The DNA of the CDR3 is TGTGCCAGCAGCGCACAGGGTTTTGGCAACTATGGCTACACCTTC. This encodes CASSAQGFGNYGYTF.

In its sample, this clone is medium-sized. This CDR3 reads CASSSAGTVSYEQYF. Written as DNA, the CDR3 is TGTGCCAGCAGCTCGGCCGGGACAGTATCCTACGAGCAGTACTTC. The chain couples TRBV6-5 to TRBJ2-7; 7 bases agree with TRBD1. Germline CDR1 is MNHEY and CDR2 is SVGAGI. CDR3 length: 15 amino acids. The J segment lost 1 base and the V segment lost 6 bases, leaving 9 bases of the junction unmatched.

This chain uses TRBV10-3 with TRBJ2-2; 9 positions match TRBD1. The germline V gene has CDR1 ENHRY and CDR2 SYGVKD. V shed 7 bases, J shed 1 base, and the junction held 7 bases outside the gene matches. The CDR3 contains 16 residues. CDR3 sequence (DNA): TGTGCCATCACCGGGGGGACAGGGAAGAACACCGGGGAGCTGTTTTTT. Amino acid sequence: CAITGGTGKNTGELFF.

J is TRBJ1-3 and V is TRBV6-6; D is undetermined. CDR1 MNHNY and CDR2 SVGAGI come from the germline V gene (reference sequence). The CDR3 extends over 14 amino acids. The V end lost 9 bases, the J end lost 0 bases, and 12 bases lay between the germline ends. CDR3 in amino acids: CASETTSSGNTIYF. CDR3 nucleotides: TGTGCCAGTGAAACTACCTCCTCTGGAAACACCATATATTTT.

This clone occurred a few times. The genes are TRBV6-6 and TRBJ1-6, with D possibly TRBD1 on 6 matching bases. V was clipped by 4 bases and J by 6 bases, with 13 bases between them. This CDR3 has 15 amino acids. Germline V gene sequence: CDR1 MNHNY, CDR2 SVGAGI (reference sequence). CDR3 in DNA: TGTGCCAGCAGTTCCCTCAGGGGCCCTAATTCACCCCTCCACTTT. This translates into CASSSLRGPNSPLHF.

The chain carries TRBV7-9 and TRBJ1-2, with D possibly matching TRBD1 (5 bases). V dropped 1 base and J dropped 8 bases, with 11 bases sitting between them. The CDR3 extends over 13 amino acids. The V gene's germline CDR1 is SEHNR and CDR2 FQNEAQ (reference sequence). The CDR3 protein is CASSLVWGDGYTF. CDR3 sequence (DNA): TGTGCCAGCAGCTTAGTTTGGGGCGACGGCTACACCTTC. Full variable domain (remainder filled in from reference TRBV7-9 and TRBJ1-2): DTGVSQNPRHKITKRGQNVTFRCDPISEHNRLYWYRQTLGQGPEFLTYFQNEAQLEKSRLLSDRFSAERPKGSFSTLEIQRTEQGDSAMYLCASSLVWGDGYTFGSGTRLTVV.

By sample fraction, this clone is medium-sized. The rearrangement joins TRBV6-5 to TRBJ1-3; 8 nucleotides align to TRBD1. The CDR3 extends over 14 amino acids. Germline values: CDR1 MNHEY, CDR2 SVGAGI. The V and J ends lost 4 bases and 2 bases, in that order; junction bases with no gene match: 1. DNA of the CDR3: TGTGCCAGCAGTTGGGGACAGGCTGGAAACACCATATATTTT. This codes for CASSWGQAGNTIYF.

The J gene is TRBJ1-6, the V gene TRBV7-9; 7 bases are a match to TRBD1. Unmatched junction bases numbered 11, after V lost 5 bases and J lost 7 bases. CDR3 length: 16 amino acids. CDR1 is SEHNR, CDR2 FQNEAQ, per germline (reference sequence). The CDR3 region has the DNA TGTGCCAGCAGCCAACAGGGGTTAGTTACAAATTCACCCCTCCACTTT. Translated, it gives CASSQQGLVTNSPLHF. The full variable domain, rest sourced from reference TRBV7-9 and TRBJ1-6, is DTGVSQNPRHKITKRGQNVTFRCDPISEHNRLYWYRQTLGQGPEFLTYFQNEAQLEKSRLLSDRFSAERPKGSFSTLEIQRTEQGDSAMYLCASSQQGLVTNSPLHFGNGTRLTVT.

The chain carries TRBV7-6 and TRBJ2-7; D is uncertain. The V and J ends lost 1 base and 3 bases respectively, with 7 bases between them. The CDR3 runs 13 residues. Germline V gene sequence: CDR1 SGHVS, CDR2 FNYEAQ. This CDR3 reads CASSLGRIYEQYF. CDR3 nucleotides: TGTGCCAGCAGCTTAGGCAGGATCTACGAGCAGTACTTC.

The chain recombines TRBV10-3 with TRBJ1-1; TRBD1 might be the D (5 bases). CDR3 length: 15 amino acids. Between the trimmed V and J ends, which lost 8 bases and 1 base, there was a span of 17 bases. Germline-derived CDR1 and CDR2 are ENHRY and SYGVKD. The CDR3 loop reads CAIGPGGASNTEAFF. DNA for the CDR3: TGTGCCATCGGCCCGGGGGGTGCATCGAACACTGAAGCTTTCTTT.

J is TRBJ2-5 and V is TRBV4-1, with TRBD1 identical over 7 bases. The CDR3 length is 16 residues. The germline gives CDR1 MGHRA, CDR2 YSYEKL. The V segment lost 0 bases and the J segment 5 bases; nucleotides outside the gene matches: 9. The CDR3 nucleotides read TGCGCCAGCAGCCAAGATAGGCCAGGGGGTATGGAGACCCAGTACTTC. Residues: CASSQDRPGGMETQYF.

The genes are TRBV7-2 and TRBJ2-2, with 8 bases fitting TRBD1. CDR3 size: 14 residues. The junction had 1 base not matched to a gene; V was cut back by 1 base and J by 6 bases. Germline CDR1 SGHTA, CDR2 FQGNSA. CDR3 sequence: CASSLGQGSGELFF. The CDR3 DNA reads TGTGCCAGCAGCTTAGGACAGGGGTCCGGGGAGCTGTTTTTT. The variable domain in full, with the rest retrieved from reference TRBV7-2 and TRBJ2-2, is GAGVSQSPSNKVTEKGKDVELRCDPISGHTALYWYRQSLGQGLEFLIYFQGNSAPDKSGLPSDRFSAERTGGSVSTLTIQRTQQEDSAVYLCASSLGQGSGELFFGEGSRLTVL.

This chain links TRBV5-1 with TRBJ2-2; tentatively, D is TRBD1 (6 bases). Germline assignment: CDR1 SGHRS and CDR2 YFSETQ. V dropped 4 bases and J dropped 6 bases, with 19 bases sitting between them. This CDR3 comprises 16 residues. CDR3 coding DNA: TGCGCCAGCAGCCCGGACAGCCGCTTTGCGTCCGGGGAGCTGTTTTTT. It translates to CASSPDSRFASGELFF.

This CDR3 reads CASSLPDRSTDTQYF. In DNA, the CDR3 is TGCGCCAGCAGCTTGCCCGACAGGAGCACAGATACGCAGTATTTT. The chain is built from TRBV5-1 and TRBJ2-3, with D perhaps TRBD1 (6 bases). This CDR3 has 15 amino acids. Germline-derived CDR1 and CDR2 are SGHRS and YFSETQ. With 1 base removed from V and 0 bases from J, the gap between germline ends came to 9 bases.

The chain couples TRBV18 to TRBJ2-7; 7 nucleotides match TRBD1. The germline gives CDR1 KGHSH, CDR2 LQKENI. With 3 bases clipped from V and 7 bases from J, the junction kept 6 bases outside the gene matches. The CDR3 is 13 amino acids. CDR3 sequence (DNA): TGTGCCAGCTCACCTCAGGGGGATTGGGAGCAGTACTTC. This codes for CASSPQGDWEQYF.

This clone was seen only a few times. This chain uses TRBV28 with TRBJ1-1; D is undetermined. The V end was cut by 2 bases, the J end by 2 bases, with 6 bases between. Germline V gene sequence: CDR1 MDHEN, CDR2 SYDVKM. The CDR3 totals 13 residues. Written as DNA, the CDR3 is TGTGCCAGCAGTTTAGTTCTCAACACTGAAGCTTTCTTT. The encoded protein is CASSLVLNTEAFF.

The CDR3: CASSRHPDTQYF. For the CDR3, the DNA is TGTGCCAGCAGCCGACACCCAGATACGCAGTATTTT. This rearrangement joins TRBV7-9 to TRBJ2-3; no clear D. The germline gives CDR1 SEHNR, CDR2 FQNEAQ (reference sequence). This CDR3 contains 12 residues. Deletions cut 5 bases from V and 4 bases from J, with 7 bases between.

This clone was found a few times. The chain joins TRBV10-2 to TRBJ2-5, with a tentative D call TRBD1 (7 bases). V dropped 0 bases and J dropped 7 bases, with 12 bases sitting between them. Germline V gene lookup returns CDR1 WSHSY and CDR2 SAAADI. There are 14 residues in the CDR3. CDR3 nucleotide sequence: TGCGCCAGCAGTGAGTCAATTCAGGGGGGGACCCAGTACTTC. Translating it yields CASSESIQGGTQYF.

This rearrangement joins TRBV27 to TRBJ2-5; 8 positions agree with TRBD1. Trimming took 6 bases from V and 5 from J; bases not matched to a gene: 11. This CDR3 has 15 amino acids. CDR1 MNHEY and CDR2 SMNVEV come from the germline V gene (reference sequence). Written as DNA, the CDR3 is TGTGCCAGCAGAACCAGGGGGCTCTTGCAGGAGACCCAGTACTTC. It yields the protein CASRTRGLLQETQYF.

The chain links TRBV6-5 to TRBJ2-7, with 9 nucleotides matching TRBD2. The CDR3 runs 14 residues. V was pared by 6 bases and J by 6 bases, with 9 bases of the junction left unmatched. The germline V gene encodes CDR1 MNHEY and CDR2 SVGAGI. In nucleotides, the CDR3 is TGTGCCAGCAGAAAAAGCGGGGGGACCCGCGAGCAGTACTTC. This codes for CASRKSGGTREQYF.

This clone has just a few counts. V usage is TRBV5-1 and J usage is TRBJ1-2; D is ambiguous. Trimming shortened V by 7 bases and J by 2 bases, and 9 bases separated the two germline ends. This CDR3 is built from 12 residues. CDR1 is SGHRS and CDR2 is YFSETQ in the germline V gene. The CDR3 bases are TGCGCCAGCGGTGAGGGAAACTATGGCTACACCTTC. Translation gives CASGEGNYGYTF. The full variable domain, rest sourced from reference TRBV5-1 and TRBJ1-2, is KAGVTQTPRYLIKTRGQQVTLSCSPISGHRSVSWYQQTPGQGLQFLFEYFSETQRNKGNFPGRFSGRQFSNSRSEMNVSTLELGDSALYLCASGEGNYGYTFGSGTRLTVV.

The chain recombines TRBV19 with TRBJ1-5; 7 bases map to TRBD1. Germline trimming cut 4 bases from V and 7 bases from J; bases unmatched to any gene: 7. The CDR3 loop spans 14 amino acids. The germline CDR1 and CDR2 sequences are LNHDA and SQIVND (reference sequence). CDR3: CASSTTPRGQPQHF. The CDR3 coding sequence is TGTGCCAGTAGTACGACCCCCAGGGGGCAGCCCCAGCATTTT.

There are a few counts of this clone. This chain connects TRBV6-5 to TRBJ2-7, with D possibly TRBD1 on 6 matching bases. Trimming took 6 bases from V and 1 from J, leaving 16 bases between them. The CDR3 runs 15 residues. Per germline, CDR1 MNHEY and CDR2 SVGAGI. CDR3 coding DNA: TGTGCCAGCAGCCCCCCAGGGGCGATATCCTACGAGCAGTACTTC. Translation gives CASSPPGAISYEQYF.

The rearrangement uses TRBV5-4 and TRBJ2-3, with 7 bases identical to TRBD1. CDR1 is SGHNT, CDR2 YYREEE, per germline (reference sequence). The V gene end was trimmed by 4 bases and the J gene end by 5 bases; junction bases not matched to a gene: 10. The length of the CDR3 is 15 residues. CDR3 loop: CASSGPGGREDTQYF. The CDR3 region has the DNA TGTGCCAGCAGCGGCCCAGGGGGTCGCGAAGATACGCAGTATTTT.

This chain joins TRBV9 and TRBJ2-5; D unclear. The CDR3 is 13 amino acids. V was clipped by 0 bases and J by 1 base, with 4 bases between them. From germline, CDR1 is SGDLS and CDR2 YYNGEE. Here the CDR3 DNA reads TGTGCCAGCAGCGTAGCTAGCCAAGAGACCCAGTACTTC. Its protein product is CASSVASQETQYF.

Concerning this clone itself: Other DNA sequences from this sample encode an identical CDR3 as well. The chain combines TRBV10-3 with TRBJ2-2, with a weak D call TRBD1 (7 bases). The V gene lost 4 bases and the J gene lost 6 bases, with 15 bases spanning the gap. The CDR3 length is 15 residues. Looked up from germline, CDR1 is ENHRY and CDR2 is SYGVKD. CDR3 coding DNA: TGTGCCATCAGTGGCGGGCAGGGGGGTTCCGGGGAGCTGTTTTTT. This sequence encodes CAISGGQGGSGELFF.

The chain couples TRBV6-6 to TRBJ2-7, with 10 bases that match TRBD1. CDR1 and CDR2 from the germline V gene are MNHNY and SVGAGI (reference sequence). The length of the CDR3 is 15 residues. The V segment lost 7 bases and the J segment 3 bases; nucleotides outside the gene matches: 9. The CDR3 DNA reads TGTGCCAGCACCGTTCTGGGACAGGGGCACTACGAGCAGTACTTC. Translation: CASTVLGQGHYEQYF.

The chain carries TRBV18 and TRBJ1-3; D gene unclear. V gave up 6 bases and J gave up 4 bases, with 7 bases separating them. This CDR3 spans 12 amino acids. The germline CDR1 and CDR2 sequences are KGHSH and LQKENI. The CDR3 DNA is TGTGCCAGCTCTCCGAGGGGAAACACCATATATTTT. Translation: CASSPRGNTIYF.

The V call is TRBV5-1, the J call TRBJ1-1; D uncertain. CDR1 SGHRS and CDR2 YFSETQ come from the germline V gene. The CDR3 totals 14 residues. Trimming left V 5 bases short and J 5 bases short, with 16 bases between. The CDR3, as DNA: TGCGCCAGCAGGCGGGTGCAAGGGTTTACTGAAGCTTTCTTT. The encoded protein is CASRRVQGFTEAFF. The full variable domain, in which reference TRBV5-1 and TRBJ1-1 provide the parts outside the CDR3, is KAGVTQTPRYLIKTRGQQVTLSCSPISGHRSVSWYQQTPGQGLQFLFEYFSETQRNKGNFPGRFSGRQFSNSRSEMNVSTLELGDSALYLCASRRVQGFTEAFFGQGTRLTVV.

This clone was found a few times. The chain uses TRBV19 and TRBJ2-1; TRBD2 is a possible D gene (6 bases). The V end was cut by 2 bases, the J end by 5 bases, with 13 bases between. The CDR3 totals 15 residues. Germline V gives CDR1 LNHDA, CDR2 SQIVND (reference sequence). CDR3 amino acids: CASSISSGPHNEQFF. The CDR3 bases are TGTGCCAGTAGTATATCCAGCGGGCCCCACAATGAGCAGTTCTTC. The entire variable domain, with the rest obtained from reference TRBV19 and TRBJ2-1, is as follows: DGGITQSPKYLFRKEGQNVTLSCEQNLNHDAMYWYRQDPGQGLRLIYYSQIVNDFQKGDIAEGYSVSREKKESFPLTVTSAQKNPTAFYLCASSISSGPHNEQFFGPGTRLTVL.